This TCR beta chain was sequenced for a study of beta chain features in type 1 diabetes. Findings and caveats of the study: HLA effects on TCRB rearrangement stayed unresolved here. Equally in patients and controls, shorter templates might have been favored by PCR. Within the patient group, naive, central memory and Treg TCRB repertoires appeared more similar to each other than within healthy donors.

The germline V gene has CDR1 ENHRY and CDR2 SYGVKD. V shed 3 bases and J shed 3 bases, with 2 bases lying between them. The CDR3 is made up of 12 amino acids. Comment on this clone: Antigen specificity is unknown.

The sequenced template was cDNA made from the entire isolated RNA. It was found that naive, central memory and regulatory T cell samples averaged roughly 3.5 million reads. Clones were read by immunoSEQ multiplex PCR, and TCRdb kept only the in-frame ones, dropping some. Among hundreds of thousands of clones listed, 30% were seen once. This clonotype originated in a man between 18 and 29 years old in good health. This chain links TRBV10-3 with TRBJ2-2; D is ambiguous. The specimen sequenced was naive CD4+ T cells from blood. The CDR3 region has the DNA TGTGCCATCAGTGAAGACACCGGGGAGCTGTTTTTT. Its translation: CAISEDTGELFF.